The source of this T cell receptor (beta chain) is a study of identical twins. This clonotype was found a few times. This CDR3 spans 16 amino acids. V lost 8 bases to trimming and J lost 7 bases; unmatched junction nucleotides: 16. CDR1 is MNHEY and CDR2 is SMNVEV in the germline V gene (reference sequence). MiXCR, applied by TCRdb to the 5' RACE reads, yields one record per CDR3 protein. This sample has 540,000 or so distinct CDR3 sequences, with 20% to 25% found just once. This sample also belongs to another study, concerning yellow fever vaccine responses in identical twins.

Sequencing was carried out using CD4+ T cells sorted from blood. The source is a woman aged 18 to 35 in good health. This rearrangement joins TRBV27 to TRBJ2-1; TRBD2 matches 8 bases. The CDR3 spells CASRSLRLAGHNEQFF. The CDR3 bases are TGTGCCAGCCGAAGTTTAAGGCTAGCGGGCCATAATGAGCAGTTCTTC.